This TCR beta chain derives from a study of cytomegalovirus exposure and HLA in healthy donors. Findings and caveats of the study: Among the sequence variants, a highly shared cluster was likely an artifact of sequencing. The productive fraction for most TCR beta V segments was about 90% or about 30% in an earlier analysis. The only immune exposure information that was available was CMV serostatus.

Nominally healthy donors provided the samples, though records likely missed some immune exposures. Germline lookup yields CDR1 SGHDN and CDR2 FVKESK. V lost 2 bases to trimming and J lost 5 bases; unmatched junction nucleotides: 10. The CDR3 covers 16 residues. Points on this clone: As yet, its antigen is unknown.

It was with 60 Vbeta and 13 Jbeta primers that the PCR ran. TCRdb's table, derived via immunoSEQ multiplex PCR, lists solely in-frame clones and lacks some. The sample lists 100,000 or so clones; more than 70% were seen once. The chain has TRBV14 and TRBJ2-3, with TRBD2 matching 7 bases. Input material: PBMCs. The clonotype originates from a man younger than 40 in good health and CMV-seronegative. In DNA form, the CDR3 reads TGTGCCAGCAGCCAAAGGATAGCGGGTGGGAGAGATACGCAGTATTTT. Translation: CASSQRIAGGRDTQYF.